This T cell receptor (beta chain) was obtained from a study of response to subunit inactivated influenza vaccine. Study-wide results and caveats: New T cells are recruited in small numbers by each seasonal influenza vaccination, according to the authors' suggestion.

In TCRdb, the RT-PCR reads were re-called with MiXCR into one record per CDR3 protein. The sample records around 530,000 distinct CDR3 sequences, about 10% being singletons. There are a few counts of this clonotype. What it binds is unknown. V gave up 7 bases and J gave up 1 base; unmatched junction bases: 8. The CDR3 contains 15 residues. The germline CDR1 and CDR2 sequences are SQVTM and ANQGSEA. This specimen was PBMCs from blood, taken on the day of vaccination. This rearrangement joins TRBV29-1 to TRBJ2-3; 10 nucleotides agree with TRBD1. The sequence derives from a man in his fifties or sixties who received an inactivated influenza vaccine. The DNA of the CDR3 is TGCAGCGCACGGGACAGGGGATCAGGCACAGATACGCAGTATTTT. As protein: CSARDRGSGTDTQYF.